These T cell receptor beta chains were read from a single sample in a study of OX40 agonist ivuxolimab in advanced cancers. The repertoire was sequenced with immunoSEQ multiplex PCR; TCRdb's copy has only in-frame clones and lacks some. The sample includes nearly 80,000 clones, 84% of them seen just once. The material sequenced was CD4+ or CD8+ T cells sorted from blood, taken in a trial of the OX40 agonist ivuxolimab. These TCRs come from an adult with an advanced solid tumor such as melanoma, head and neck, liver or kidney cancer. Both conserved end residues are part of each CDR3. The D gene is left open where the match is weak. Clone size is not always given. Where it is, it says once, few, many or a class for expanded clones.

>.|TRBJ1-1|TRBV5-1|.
TGCGCCAGCAGCCCGGGAGGGGACCCCCCTGGGGCTTTCTTT
CASSPGGDPPGAFF
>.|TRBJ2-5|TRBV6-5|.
TGTGCCAGCAGCACCGGGACACCTCCGGGGACCCAGTACTTC
CASSTGTPPGTQYF
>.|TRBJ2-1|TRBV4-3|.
TGCGCCAGCAGCCACTTGGCTGCGGCCTACAATGAGCAGTTCTTC
CASSHLAAAYNEQFF
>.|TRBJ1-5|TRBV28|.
TGTGCCAGCAGTTTACAAGTGGGCCGCACGCCTAATCAGCCCCAGCATTTT
CASSLQVGRTPNQPQHF
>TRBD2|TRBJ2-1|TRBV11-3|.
TGTGCCAGCAGCCCTCGGACTAGCGGGGCCAATGAGCAGTTCTTC
CASSPRTSGANEQFF
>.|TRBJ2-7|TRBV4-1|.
TGCGCCAGCAGCCAAGATGTAAGGCTAGCTGGCGAGCAGTACTTC
CASSQDVRLAGEQYF
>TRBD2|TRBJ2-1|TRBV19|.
TGTGCCAGTGGGACTAGCGGGGACCTCAGGGAGCAGTTCTTC
CASGTSGDLREQFF
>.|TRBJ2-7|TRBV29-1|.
TGCAGCGTCATGGGGGGTAGGGGGAGGGCCTACGAGCAGTACTTC
CSVMGGRGRAYEQYF
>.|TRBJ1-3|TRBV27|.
TGTGCCAGCAGTTTAAGACCCTCTGGAAACACCATATATTTT
CASSLRPSGNTIYF
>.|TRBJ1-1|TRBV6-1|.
TGTGCCAGCAGGGGGACTGCAAACACTGAAGCTTTCTTT
CASRGTANTEAFF
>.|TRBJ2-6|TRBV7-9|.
TGTGCCAGCAGCTGGGACGTCAACGTCCTGACTTTC
CASSWDVNVLTF
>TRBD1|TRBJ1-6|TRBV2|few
TGTGCCAGCAGAGGGCCGGGACAGGGGAGTTCACCCCTCCACTTT
CASRGPGQGSSPLHF
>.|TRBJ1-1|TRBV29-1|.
TGCAGCGTTGGGGTCCCCAGGGGCACTGAAGCTTTCTTT
CSVGVPRGTEAFF
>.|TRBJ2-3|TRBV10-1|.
TGCGCCAGCAGTGAGGGGTTCGAGCCGCAGTATTTT
CASSEGFEPQYF
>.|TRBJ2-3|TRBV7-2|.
TGTGCCAGCAGCTTGTGGCGAGGGGGGGGCACAGATACGCAGTATTTT
CASSLWRGGGTDTQYF
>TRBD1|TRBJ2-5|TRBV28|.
TGTGCCAGCAGTCGTCAGGGGGTATCAGAGACCCAGTACTTC
CASSRQGVSETQYF
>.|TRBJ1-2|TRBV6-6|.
TGTGCCAGCAGTGGGGACCTCTACTATGGCTACACCTTC
CASSGDLYYGYTF
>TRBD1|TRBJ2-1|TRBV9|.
TGTGCCAGCAGCGTAGTGGGACAGGGGAGCGATGAGCAGTTCTTC
CASSVVGQGSDEQFF
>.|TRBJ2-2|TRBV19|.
TGTGCCAGTAGTCCGACAGGGAACACCGGGGAGCTGTTTTTT
CASSPTGNTGELFF
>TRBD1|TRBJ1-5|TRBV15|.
TGTGCCACCAGCAGAGATCTACAGGGGAATCAGCCCCAGCATTTT
CATSRDLQGNQPQHF
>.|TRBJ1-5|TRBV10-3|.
TGTGCCATCAGTGACGGGGGTCTAAATCAGCCCCAGCATTTT
CAISDGGLNQPQHF
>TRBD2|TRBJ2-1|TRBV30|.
TGTGCCTGGAGCTCCGGGACTAGCTCCTACAATGAGCAGTTCTTC
CAWSSGTSSYNEQFF
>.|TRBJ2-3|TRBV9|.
TGTGCCAGCAGCGTAGAAGGGACCAGCACAGATACGCAGTATTTT
CASSVEGTSTDTQYF
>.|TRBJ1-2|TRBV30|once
TGTGCCTGGAGTGTACCCGGGGGTGCTAACTATGGCTACACCTTC
CAWSVPGGANYGYTF
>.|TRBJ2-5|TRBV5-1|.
TGCGCCAGCAGCCTAAAACGAGGACACGATAAGGCAGAGACCCAGTACTTC
CASSLKRGHDKAETQYF
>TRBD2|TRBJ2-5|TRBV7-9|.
TGTGCCAGCCGACTAGCGGGGGGGCAAGAGACCCAGTACTTC
CASRLAGGQETQYF
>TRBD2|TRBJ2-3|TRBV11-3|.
TGTGCCAGCAGCTTAGGGACTAGCGGGGGGGGCCCACGTACAGATACGCAGTATTTT
CASSLGTSGGGPRTDTQYF
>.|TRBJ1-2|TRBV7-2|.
TGTGCCAGCAGCGAGGGTGGCCGAATCTACACCTTC
CASSEGGRIYTF
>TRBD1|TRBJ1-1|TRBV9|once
TGTGCCAGCAGCGCTACAGGGGTGAACACTGAAGCTTTCTTT
CASSATGVNTEAFF
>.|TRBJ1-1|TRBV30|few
TGTGCCTGGGAGGGGTGGAGCACTGAAGCTTTCTTT
CAWEGWSTEAFF
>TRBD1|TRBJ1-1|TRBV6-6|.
TGTGCCAGCAGTTACTCGGACAGGGCTTTCTTT
CASSYSDRAFF
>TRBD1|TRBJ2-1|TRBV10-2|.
TGCGCCAGCAGTCGGACAGGGGATGAGCAGTTCTTC
CASSRTGDEQFF
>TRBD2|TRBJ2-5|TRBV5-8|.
TGTGCCAGCAGCTTGGCCACTAGCGGGAGGGTCCCTGAGTACTTC
CASSLATSGRVPEYF
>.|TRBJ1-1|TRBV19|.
TGTGCCACCAGATATACAGCGAACACTGAAGCTTTCTTT
CATRYTANTEAFF
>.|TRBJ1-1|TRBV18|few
TGTGCCAGCTCACCTCAAATGAACACTGAAGCTTTCTTT
CASSPQMNTEAFF
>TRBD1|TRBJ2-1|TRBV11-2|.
TGTGCCAGCAGCTTAGGACAGGGCTCCTACAATGAGCAGTTCTTC
CASSLGQGSYNEQFF
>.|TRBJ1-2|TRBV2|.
TGTGCCAGCAGTGGGGAGGGGGGCTACTATGGCTACACCTTC
CASSGEGGYYGYTF
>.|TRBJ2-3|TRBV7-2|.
TGTGCCAGCAGCTTAAACGGGGGCCTCACAGATACGCAGTATTTT
CASSLNGGLTDTQYF
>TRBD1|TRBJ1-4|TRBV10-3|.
TGTGCCATAGGGGACAGAAATGAAAAACTGTTTTTT
CAIGDRNEKLFF
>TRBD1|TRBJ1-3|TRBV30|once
TGTGCCTGGAGGGGGTTACAGGGGGCAAAATCTGGAAACACCATATATTTT
CAWRGLQGAKSGNTIYF
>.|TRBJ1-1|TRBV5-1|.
TGCGCCAGCAGCCAGGAATCCACCACTGAAGCTTTCTTT
CASSQESTTEAFF